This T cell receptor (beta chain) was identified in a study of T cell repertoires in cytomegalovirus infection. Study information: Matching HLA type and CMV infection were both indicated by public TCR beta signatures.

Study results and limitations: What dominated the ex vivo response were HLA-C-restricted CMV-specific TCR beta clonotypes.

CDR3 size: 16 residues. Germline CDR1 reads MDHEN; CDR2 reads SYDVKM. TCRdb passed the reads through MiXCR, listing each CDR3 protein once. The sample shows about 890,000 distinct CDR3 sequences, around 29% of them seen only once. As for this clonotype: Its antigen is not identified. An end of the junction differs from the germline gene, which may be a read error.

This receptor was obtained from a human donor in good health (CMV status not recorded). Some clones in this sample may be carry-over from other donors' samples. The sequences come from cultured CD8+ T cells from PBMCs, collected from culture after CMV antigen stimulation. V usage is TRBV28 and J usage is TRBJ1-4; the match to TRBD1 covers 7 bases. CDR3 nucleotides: TGTGCCAGCAGTTTTGGGGGGGGACAGCTTAATGAAAAACTGCTTTTT. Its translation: CASSFGGGQLNEKLLF.